This T cell receptor (beta chain) was captured by sequencing in a study of T-cell memory formation after mild COVID-19. TCRdb independently ran MiXCR on the 5' RACE reads; one entry per CDR3 protein. The data hold roughly 280,000 distinct CDR3 sequences, with roughly 16% observed a single time. Germline CDR1 MRHNA, CDR2 SNTAGT. The CDR3 covers 16 residues. The trim removed 3 bases at V and 1 base at J, leaving 6 bases unmatched. V gene TRBV6-4 combines with J gene TRBJ1-1; 9 nucleotides agree with TRBD1. The sequence was collected from a man aged 18 to 30 who had mild COVID-19 (a few samples of this study predate the infection). Cell type and time point are not known. The sequenced sample consisted of PBMCs or a T cell subset sorted from them (not recorded which). In DNA, the CDR3 is TGTGCCAGCAGTGAATTGCCGGGACAGGGGAACACTGAAGCTTTCTTT. Translation gives CASSELPGQGNTEAFF.